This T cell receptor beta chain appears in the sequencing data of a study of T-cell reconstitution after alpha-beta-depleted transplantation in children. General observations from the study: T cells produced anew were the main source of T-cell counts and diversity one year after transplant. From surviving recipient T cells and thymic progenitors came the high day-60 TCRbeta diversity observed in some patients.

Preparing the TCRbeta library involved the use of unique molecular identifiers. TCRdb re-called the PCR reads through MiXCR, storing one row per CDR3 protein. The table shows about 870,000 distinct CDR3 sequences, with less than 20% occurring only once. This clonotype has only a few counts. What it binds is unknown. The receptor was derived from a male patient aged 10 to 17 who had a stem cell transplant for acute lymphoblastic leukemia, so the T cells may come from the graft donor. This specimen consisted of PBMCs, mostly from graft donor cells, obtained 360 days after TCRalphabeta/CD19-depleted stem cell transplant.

The CDR3 spells CASNRLAGGSYNEQFF. CDR3 nucleotides: TGTGCCAGCAACAGACTAGCGGGAGGATCCTACAATGAGCAGTTCTTC. V usage is TRBV3-1 and J usage is TRBJ2-1; 13 positions agree with TRBD2. CDR1 is LGHDT and CDR2 is YNNKEL in the germline V gene (reference sequence). V was pared by 7 bases and J by 1 base, with 4 bases of the junction left unmatched. This CDR3 has 16 residues.